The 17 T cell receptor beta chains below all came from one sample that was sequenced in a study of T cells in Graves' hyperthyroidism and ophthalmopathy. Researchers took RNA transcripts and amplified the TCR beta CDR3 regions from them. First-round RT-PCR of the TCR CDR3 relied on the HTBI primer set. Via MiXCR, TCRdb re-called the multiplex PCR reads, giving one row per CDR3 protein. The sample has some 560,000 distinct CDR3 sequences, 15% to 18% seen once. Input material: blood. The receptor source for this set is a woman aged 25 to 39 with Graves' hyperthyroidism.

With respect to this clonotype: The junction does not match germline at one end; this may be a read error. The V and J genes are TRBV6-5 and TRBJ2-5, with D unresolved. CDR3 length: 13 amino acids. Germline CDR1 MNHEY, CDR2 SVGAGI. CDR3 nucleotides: TGTGCCAGCAGTTACTCAAGGGAAGAGGCCCAGTACTTC. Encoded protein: CASSYSREEAQYF.

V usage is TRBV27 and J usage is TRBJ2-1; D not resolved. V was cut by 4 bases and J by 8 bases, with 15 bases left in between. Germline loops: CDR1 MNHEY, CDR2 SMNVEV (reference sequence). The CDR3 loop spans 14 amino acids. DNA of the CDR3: TGTGCCAGCAGTTCCAACCCATCGGAGCATGAGCAGTTCTTC. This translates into CASSSNPSEHEQFF.

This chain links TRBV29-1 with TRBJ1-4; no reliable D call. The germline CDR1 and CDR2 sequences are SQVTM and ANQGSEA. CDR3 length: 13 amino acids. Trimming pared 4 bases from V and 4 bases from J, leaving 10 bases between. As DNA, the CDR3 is TGCAGCGTTGGCCGGGCCAATAATGAAAAACTGTTTTTT. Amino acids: CSVGRANNEKLFF.

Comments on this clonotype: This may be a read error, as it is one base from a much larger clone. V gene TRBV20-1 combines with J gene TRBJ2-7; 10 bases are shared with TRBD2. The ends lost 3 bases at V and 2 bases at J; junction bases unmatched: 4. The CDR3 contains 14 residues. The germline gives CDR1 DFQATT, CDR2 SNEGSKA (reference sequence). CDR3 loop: CSASPLAGAYEQYF. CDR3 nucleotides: TGCAGTGCTAGTCCCCTAGCGGGAGCCTACGAGCAGTACTTC.

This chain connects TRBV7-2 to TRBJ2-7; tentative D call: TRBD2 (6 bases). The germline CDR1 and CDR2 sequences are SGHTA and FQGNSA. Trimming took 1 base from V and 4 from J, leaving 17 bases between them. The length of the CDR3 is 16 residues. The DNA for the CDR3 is TGTGCCAGCAGCTTAGACAGGTTCGTGGGGGGTTACGAGCAGTACTTC. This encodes CASSLDRFVGGYEQYF.

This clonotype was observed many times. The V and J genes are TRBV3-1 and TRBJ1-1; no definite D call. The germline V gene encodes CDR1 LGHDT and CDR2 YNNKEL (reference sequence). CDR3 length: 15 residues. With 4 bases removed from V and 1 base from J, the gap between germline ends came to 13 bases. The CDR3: CASSPGRSANTEAFF. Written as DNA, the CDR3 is TGTGCCAGCAGCCCCGGACGGTCGGCGAACACTGAAGCTTTCTTT.

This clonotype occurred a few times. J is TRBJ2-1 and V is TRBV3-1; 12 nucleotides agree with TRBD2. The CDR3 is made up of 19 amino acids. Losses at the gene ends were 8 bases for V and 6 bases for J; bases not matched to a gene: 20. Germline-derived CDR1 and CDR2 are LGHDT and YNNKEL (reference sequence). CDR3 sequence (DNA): TGTGCCAGCCACGCCGGGCCAGCGACTAGCGGGAGTATCTTCAATGAGCAGTTCTTC. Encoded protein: CASHAGPATSGSIFNEQFF.

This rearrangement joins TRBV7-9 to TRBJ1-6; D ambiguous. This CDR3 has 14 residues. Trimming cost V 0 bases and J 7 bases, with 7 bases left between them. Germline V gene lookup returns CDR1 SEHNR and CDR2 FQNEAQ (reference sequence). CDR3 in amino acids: CASSLAPSNSPLHF. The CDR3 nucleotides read TGTGCCAGCAGCTTAGCGCCCAGCAATTCACCCCTCCACTTT.

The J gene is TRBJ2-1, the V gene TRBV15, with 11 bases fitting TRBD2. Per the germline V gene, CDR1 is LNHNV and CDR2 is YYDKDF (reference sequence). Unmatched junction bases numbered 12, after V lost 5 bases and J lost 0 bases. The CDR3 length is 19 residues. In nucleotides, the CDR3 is TGTGCCACCAGCCCCGGGGTAATAGCGGGAGGGAGCTCCTACAATGAGCAGTTCTTC. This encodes CATSPGVIAGGSSYNEQFF. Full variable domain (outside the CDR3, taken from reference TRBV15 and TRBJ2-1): DAMVIQNPRYQVTQFGKPVTLSCSQTLNHNVMYWYQQKSSQAPKLLFHYYDKDFNNEADTPDNFQSRRPNTSFCFLDIRSPGLGDTAMYLCATSPGVIAGGSSYNEQFFGPGTRLTVL.

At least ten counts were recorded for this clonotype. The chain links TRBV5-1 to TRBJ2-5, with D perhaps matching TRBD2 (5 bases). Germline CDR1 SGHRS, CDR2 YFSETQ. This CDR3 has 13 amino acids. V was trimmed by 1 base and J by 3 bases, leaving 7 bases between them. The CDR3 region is CASSLSGEETQYF. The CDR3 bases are TGCGCCAGCAGCTTGAGCGGAGAAGAGACCCAGTACTTC.

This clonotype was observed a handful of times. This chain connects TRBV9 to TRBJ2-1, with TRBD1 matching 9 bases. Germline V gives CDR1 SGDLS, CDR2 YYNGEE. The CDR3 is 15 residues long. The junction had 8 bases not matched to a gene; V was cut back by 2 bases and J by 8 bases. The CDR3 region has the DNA TGTGCCAGCAGCGTCGGGACAGGGCTTCTCGATGAGCAGTTCTTC. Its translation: CASSVGTGLLDEQFF.

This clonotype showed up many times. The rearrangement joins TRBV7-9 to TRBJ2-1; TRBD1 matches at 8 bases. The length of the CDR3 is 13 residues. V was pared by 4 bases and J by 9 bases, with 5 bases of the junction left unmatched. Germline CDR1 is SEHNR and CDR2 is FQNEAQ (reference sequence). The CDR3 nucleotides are TGTGCCAGCAGCTCCCAACAGGGGGTTGAGCAGTTCTTC. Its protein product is CASSSQQGVEQFF.

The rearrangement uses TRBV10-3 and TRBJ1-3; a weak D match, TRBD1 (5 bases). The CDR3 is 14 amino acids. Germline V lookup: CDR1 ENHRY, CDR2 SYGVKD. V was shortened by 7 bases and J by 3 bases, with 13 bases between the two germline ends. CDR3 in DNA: TGTGCCATCATGCGAGGGACGGATGGAAACACCATATATTTT. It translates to CAIMRGTDGNTIYF.

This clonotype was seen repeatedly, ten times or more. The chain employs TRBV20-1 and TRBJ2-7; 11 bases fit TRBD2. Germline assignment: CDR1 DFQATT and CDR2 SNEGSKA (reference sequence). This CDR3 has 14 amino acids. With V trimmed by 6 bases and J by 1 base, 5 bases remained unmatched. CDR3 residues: CSAPLAGVSYEQYF. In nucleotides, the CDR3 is TGCAGTGCGCCACTAGCGGGAGTATCCTACGAGCAGTACTTC.

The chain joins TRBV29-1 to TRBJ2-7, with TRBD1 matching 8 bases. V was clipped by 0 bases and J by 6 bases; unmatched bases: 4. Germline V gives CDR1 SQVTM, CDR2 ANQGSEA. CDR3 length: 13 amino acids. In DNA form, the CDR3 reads TGCAGCGTTGAAGATCTGACAGGGGTCGAGCAGTACTTC. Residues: CSVEDLTGVEQYF.

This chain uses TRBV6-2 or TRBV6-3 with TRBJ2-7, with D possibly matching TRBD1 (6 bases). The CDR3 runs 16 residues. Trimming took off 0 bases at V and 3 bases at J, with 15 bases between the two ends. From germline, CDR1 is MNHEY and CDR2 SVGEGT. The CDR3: CASSYSNVDSLYEQYF. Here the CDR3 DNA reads TGTGCCAGCAGTTACTCGAATGTGGACAGCCTCTACGAGCAGTACTTC.

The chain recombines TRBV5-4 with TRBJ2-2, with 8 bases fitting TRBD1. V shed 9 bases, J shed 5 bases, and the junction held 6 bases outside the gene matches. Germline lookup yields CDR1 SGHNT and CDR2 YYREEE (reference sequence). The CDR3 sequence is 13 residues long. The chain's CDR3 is CAMRQGSTGELFF. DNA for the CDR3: TGTGCCATGAGACAGGGGAGTACCGGGGAGCTGTTTTTT.